Only a few counts were recorded for the clone carrying this T cell receptor beta chain. The target antigen is unknown. This sample stems from a study of T cells in Graves' hyperthyroidism and ophthalmopathy. Regarding the study as a whole: By a 13 V-J model, ophthalmopathy was set apart from stable hyperthyroidism.

The CDR3 has 15 residues. V lost 6 bases and J 5 bases, leaving 17 bases between the germline ends. Germline V CDR1 and CDR2: SGHDN, FVKESK. Duration under 3 months, a NOSPECS grade of at least 4, and a Clinical Activity Score of at least 3 characterized the ophthalmopathy patients. Diagnostic assessment was based on clinical symptoms, serum thyroxine and TRAb, thyroid ultrasound and orbital computed tomography. Source material for PBMCs was more than 7.5 ml fresh peripheral blood. Amplification of TCR beta CDR3 regions used RNA as the template. The study used the HTBI primer set for a first-round RT-PCR of the TCR CDR3. TCRdb re-analysed the multiplex PCR reads in MiXCR, keeping a single row per CDR3 protein. The sample lists 500,000 to 650,000 distinct CDR3 sequences; 15% to 20% were seen once.

The V call is TRBV14, the J call TRBJ2-1; a weak D match, TRBD1 (6 bases). The origin of this receptor is a man between 40 and 49 years old with Graves' ophthalmopathy. Sequencing used blood. The CDR3 DNA reads TGTGCCAGCAGACCCCCGGGACGGACAGACAATGAGCAGTTCTTC. Translating it yields CASRPPGRTDNEQFF. Full variable domain (missing parts from reference TRBV14 and TRBJ2-1): EAGVTQFPSHSVIEKGQTVTLRCDPISGHDNLYWYRRVMGKEIKFLLHFVKESKQDESGMPNNRFLAERTGGTYSTLKVQPAELEDSGVYFCASRPPGRTDNEQFFGPGTRLTVL.